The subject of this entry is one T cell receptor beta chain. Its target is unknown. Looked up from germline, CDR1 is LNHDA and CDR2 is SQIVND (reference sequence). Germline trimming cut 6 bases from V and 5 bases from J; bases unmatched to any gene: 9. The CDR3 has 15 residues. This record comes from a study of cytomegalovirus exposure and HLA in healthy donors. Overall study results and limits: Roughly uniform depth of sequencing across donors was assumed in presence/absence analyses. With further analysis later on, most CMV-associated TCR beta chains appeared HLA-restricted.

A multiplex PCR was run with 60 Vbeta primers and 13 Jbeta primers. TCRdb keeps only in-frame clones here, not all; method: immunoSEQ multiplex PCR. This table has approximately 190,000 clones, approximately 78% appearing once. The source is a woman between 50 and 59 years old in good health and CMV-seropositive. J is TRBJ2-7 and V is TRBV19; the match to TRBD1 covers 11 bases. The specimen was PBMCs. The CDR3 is CASSFPGQGGNEQYF. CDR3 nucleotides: TGTGCCAGTAGCTTCCCGGGACAGGGGGGGAACGAGCAGTACTTC.